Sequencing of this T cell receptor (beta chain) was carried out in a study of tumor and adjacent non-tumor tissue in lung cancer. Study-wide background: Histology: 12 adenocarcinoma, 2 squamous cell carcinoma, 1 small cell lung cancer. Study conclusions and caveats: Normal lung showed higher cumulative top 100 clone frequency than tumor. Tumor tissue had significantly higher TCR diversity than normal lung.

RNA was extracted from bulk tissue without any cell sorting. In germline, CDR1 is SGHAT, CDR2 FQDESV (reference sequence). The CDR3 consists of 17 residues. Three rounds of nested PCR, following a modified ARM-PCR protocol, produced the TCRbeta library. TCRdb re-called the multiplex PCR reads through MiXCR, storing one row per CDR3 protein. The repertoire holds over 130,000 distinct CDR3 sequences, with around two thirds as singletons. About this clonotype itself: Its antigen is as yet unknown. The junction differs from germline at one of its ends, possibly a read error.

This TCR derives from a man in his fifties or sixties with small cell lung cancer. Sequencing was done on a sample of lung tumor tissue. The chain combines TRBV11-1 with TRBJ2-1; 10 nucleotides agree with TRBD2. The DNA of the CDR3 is TGCGCCAGCAGCCCTAGGCCAGGGCTAGCGGGAGTCGTGGAGCAGTTCTTC. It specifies CASSPRPGLAGVVEQFF.